The clone carrying this T cell receptor beta chain has more than one count but fewer than ten. Other DNA sequences in the same sample also yield this CDR3. The sample comes from a study of shared clonotypes between healthy human individuals. Sequencing was performed with immunoSEQ multiplex PCR; in TCRdb, only in-frame clones are kept and a portion is missing. The repertoire includes some 2.1 million clones, approximately 94% of them detected once, and about 1.1% sits in the top ten. Germline-derived CDR1 and CDR2 are MNHEY and SMNVEV (reference sequence). The germline V and J ends were trimmed by 2 bases and 5 bases, with 7 bases remaining between them. The CDR3 runs 12 residues. Naive CD8 cells were CD45RO-negative, positively selected for CCR7, excluding terminally differentiated effector memory CD45RA+ cells.

V usage is TRBV27 and J usage is TRBJ2-7; tentatively, D is TRBD2 (5 bases). Sequenced material: naive CD8+ T cells sorted from blood. This clonotype originated in a man between 18 and 29 years old in good health. This chain's CDR3 is CASSLIGDEQYF. CDR3 nucleotides: TGTGCCAGCAGTTTAATCGGGGACGAGCAGTACTTC.